This TCR beta chain was sequenced during a study of blood T cell repertoires in COVID-19. Study-level information: COVID-19 samples collected from the United States, Italy and Spain covered acute and convalescent phases. The analysed material was cDNA or gDNA that came from T cells, B-cell-depleted T cells, or PBMCs.

The CDR3 has 17 amino acids. V was clipped by 4 bases and J by 2 bases, with 18 bases between them. Germline loops: CDR1 SGHVS, CDR2 FQNEAQ. Original processing methods: Amplification of reference gene primers provided the estimated nucleated cell counts. Here immunoSEQ multiplex PCR was the method, and the copy in TCRdb shows in-frame clones only, minus some. V and J calls and clone size are copied from that table; D and trimming were computed from the DNA. The top ten hold under 2% of the sample, which has fewer than 100,000 clones, roughly 91% seen once. The receptor's source is a woman aged 50 to 65 in a cohort sampled during active COVID-19. Sequenced: peripheral blood. The chain recombines TRBV7-8 with TRBJ2-1, with D tentatively TRBD2 (9 bases). The CDR3 protein is CASSSGGGGVPYNEQFF. The CDR3, as DNA: TGTGCCAGCAGCTCAGGGGGCGGGGGGGTCCCCTACAATGAGCAGTTCTTC.